This T cell receptor (beta chain) comes out of a study of T cell responses to AZD1222 COVID-19 vaccine (dated by TCRdb to the early 2020s). Regarding the study in general: AZD1222 recipients whose second dose came at about 4 weeks and those whose second dose came at about 12 weeks were combined into one group, since spike-specific TCR depth and breadth did not differ between the two schedules. A total of approximately 230 trial participants underwent TCR sequencing, of whom some 210 received two doses of AZD1222 and about 25 received two doses of the MenACWY control vaccine. Trial participants were enrolled into age subgroups of 18-55, 56-69 and 70-plus years, which contained about 150, 27 and 61 TCR-sequenced participants, respectively.

The CDR3 regions of human TCRbeta chains were analyzed by immunosequencing. As for how the authors treated the data: Repertoire TCRs were matched against a reference library of SARS-CoV-2-specific TCRs generated with the MIRA antigen-specificity platform. Breadth was defined as the fraction of unique TCRs that were SARS-CoV-2-associated, and depth was defined as the fraction of total T cells that were SARS-CoV-2-associated. Using the MIRA data, each spike-specific TCR was mapped to the spike region that the TCR reacts to and placed in a CD4 or CD8 class. Log10-transformed breadth and depth values were compared by one-way ANOVA with Sidak's multiple comparisons tests. TCRdb provides this immuneACCESS table in a form limited to in-frame rearrangements. Some clones are lacking; in checked studies, under half of them reflect an unresolved V gene, and why the rest are absent is not known. D and trimming come from the DNA, and the V and J calls and clone size come from that table. The sample table lists more than 85,000 clones, about 83% of them with a count of one. Clones ranked in the top ten supply around 3.2% of the sample.

This specimen's time point label, interpreted: baseline before first vaccination. Vaccinee samples were obtained from the UK trials COV001 and COV002, which included a single-blind randomized controlled phase 2/3 trial of AZD1222 (ChAdOx1 nCoV-19) in healthy adults. For TCRbeta chain sequencing, PBMC samples were collected from trial participants at day 0 and at day 28 after the second dose. Results and caveats for the whole study, not just this receptor: Because no day 14 peak-response samples were available, the repertoires could be characterized only after the peak T cell response. Conclusions about previously exposed vaccinees are limited because only six or seven AZD1222 recipients were SARS-CoV-2 seropositive at baseline. Most participants were white British and females outnumbered males, and the authors suggested that clonal diversity may have been underestimated. CD4 TCRs associated with the vaccine covered the entire spike protein, and the dominant responses were in regions 160-218 and 743-854. Epitopes outside the regions mutated in the B.1.351 and B.1.1.7 variants were reportedly recognized by nearly half of the unique spike-specific TCRs. After two AZD1222 doses, both the breadth and the depth of spike-specific TCRs were significantly higher than at day 0 and than in MenACWY recipients. In the small 56-69-year group, the increase in depth fell short of significance, most likely because of low power.

Concerning this clone: Its antigen has not been determined. There are no base qualities to consult, and no much larger clone falls within one base.

The V end loses 2 bases and the J end loses 5 bases, and a stretch of 3 bases separates them. CDR1 and CDR2 were assigned from the germline V gene (reference sequence) as SEHNR and FQNEAQ. The CDR3, cysteine through phenylalanine, is 11 amino acids long. Solely the CDR3 DNA is kept, with 33 bases framed from the first base. This receptor was identified in an adult in good health. The V gene is TRBV7-9 and the J gene is TRBJ2-5; no D gene call is confident. The sample here was peripheral blood, taken on day 0 of AZD1222 vaccination. The CDR3 sequence is CASSLYETQYF. In nucleotides, the sequence is TGTGCCAGCAGCTTATATGAGACCCAGTACTTC. The entire variable domain, with the stretches around the CDR3 drawn from the reference TRBV7-9 and TRBJ2-5 proteins, is DTGVSQNPRHKITKRGQNVTFRCDPISEHNRLYWYRQTLGQGPEFLTYFQNEAQLEKSRLLSDRFSAERPKGSFSTLEIQRTEQGDSAMYLCASSLYETQYFGPGTRLLVL.